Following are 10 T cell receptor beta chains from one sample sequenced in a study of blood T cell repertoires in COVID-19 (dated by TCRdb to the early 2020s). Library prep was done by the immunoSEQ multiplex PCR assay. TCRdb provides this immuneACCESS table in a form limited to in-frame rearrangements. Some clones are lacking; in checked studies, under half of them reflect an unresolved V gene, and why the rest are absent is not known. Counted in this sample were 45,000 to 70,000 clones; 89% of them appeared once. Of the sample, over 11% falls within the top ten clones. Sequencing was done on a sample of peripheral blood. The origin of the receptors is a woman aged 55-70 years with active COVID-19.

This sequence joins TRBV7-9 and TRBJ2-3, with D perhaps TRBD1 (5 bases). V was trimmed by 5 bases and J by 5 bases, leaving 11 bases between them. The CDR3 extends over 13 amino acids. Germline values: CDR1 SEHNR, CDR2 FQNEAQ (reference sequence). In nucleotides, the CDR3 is TGTGCCAGCAGCAAGCTAGGGGAAGATACGCAGTATTTT. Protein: CASSKLGEDTQYF.

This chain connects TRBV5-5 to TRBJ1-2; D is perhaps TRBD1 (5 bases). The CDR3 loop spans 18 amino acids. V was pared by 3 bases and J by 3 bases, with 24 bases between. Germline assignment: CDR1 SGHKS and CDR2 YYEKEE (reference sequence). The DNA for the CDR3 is TGTGCCAGCAGCTCTTGGAGGGGAGCTACAGGCTACTACTATGGCTACACCTTC. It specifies CASSSWRGATGYYYGYTF.

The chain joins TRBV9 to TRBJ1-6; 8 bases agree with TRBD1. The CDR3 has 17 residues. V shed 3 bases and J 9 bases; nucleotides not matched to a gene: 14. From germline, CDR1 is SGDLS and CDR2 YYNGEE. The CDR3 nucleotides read TGTGCCAGCAGCGCCGGTAGACAGGGGCCTAGGATTTCACCCCTCCACTTT. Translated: CASSAGRQGPRISPLHF.

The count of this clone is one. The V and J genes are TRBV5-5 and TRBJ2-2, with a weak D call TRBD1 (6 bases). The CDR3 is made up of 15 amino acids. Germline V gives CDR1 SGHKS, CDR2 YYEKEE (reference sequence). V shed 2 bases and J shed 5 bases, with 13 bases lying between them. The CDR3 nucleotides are TGTGCCAGCAGCTTTAAAGGGGGAGATACCGGGGAGCTGTTTTTT. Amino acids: CASSFKGGDTGELFF.

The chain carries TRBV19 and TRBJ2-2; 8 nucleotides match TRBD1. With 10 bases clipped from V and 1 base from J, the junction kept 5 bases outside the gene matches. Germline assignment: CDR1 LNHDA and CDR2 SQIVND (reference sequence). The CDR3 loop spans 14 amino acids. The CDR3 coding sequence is TGTGCCATTCTCACAGGGGGGAACACCGGGGAGCTGTTTTTT. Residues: CAILTGGNTGELFF.

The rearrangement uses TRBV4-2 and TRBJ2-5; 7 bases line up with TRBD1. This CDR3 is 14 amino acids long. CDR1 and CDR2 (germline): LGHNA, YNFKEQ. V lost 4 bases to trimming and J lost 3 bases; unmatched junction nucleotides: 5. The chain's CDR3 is CASSRQGWEETQYF. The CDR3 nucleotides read TGTGCCAGCAGCCGACAGGGATGGGAAGAGACCCAGTACTTC.

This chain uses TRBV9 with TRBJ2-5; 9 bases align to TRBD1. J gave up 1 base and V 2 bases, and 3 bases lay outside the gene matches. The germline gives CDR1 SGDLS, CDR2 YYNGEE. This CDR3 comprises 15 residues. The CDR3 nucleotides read TGTGCCAGCAGCGTGGGGGACAGGGTCCAAGAGACCCAGTACTTC. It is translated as CASSVGDRVQETQYF.

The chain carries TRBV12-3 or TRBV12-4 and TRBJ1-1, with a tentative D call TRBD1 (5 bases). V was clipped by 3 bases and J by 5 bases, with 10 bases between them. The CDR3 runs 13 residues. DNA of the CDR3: TGTGCCAGCAGTTTGGGCGGGACTACTGAAGCTTTCTTT. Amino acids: CASSLGGTTEAFF.

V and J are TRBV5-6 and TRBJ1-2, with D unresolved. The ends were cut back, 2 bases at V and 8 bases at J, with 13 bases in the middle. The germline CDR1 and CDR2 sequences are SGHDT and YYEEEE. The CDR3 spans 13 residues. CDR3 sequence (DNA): TGTGCCAGCAGCTTCGGCGGACTACTCGGCTACACCTTC. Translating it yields CASSFGGLLGYTF.

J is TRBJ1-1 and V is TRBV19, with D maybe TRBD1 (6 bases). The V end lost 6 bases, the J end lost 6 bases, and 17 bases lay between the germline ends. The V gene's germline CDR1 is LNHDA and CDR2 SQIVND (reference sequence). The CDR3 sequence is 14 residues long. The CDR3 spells CASSGIRGMAEAFF. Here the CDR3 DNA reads TGTGCCAGTAGCGGGATCAGGGGAATGGCTGAAGCTTTCTTT. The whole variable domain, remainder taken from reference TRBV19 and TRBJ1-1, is DGGITQSPKYLFRKEGQNVTLSCEQNLNHDAMYWYRQDPGQGLRLIYYSQIVNDFQKGDIAEGYSVSREKKESFPLTVTSAQKNPTAFYLCASSGIRGMAEAFFGQGTRLTVV.